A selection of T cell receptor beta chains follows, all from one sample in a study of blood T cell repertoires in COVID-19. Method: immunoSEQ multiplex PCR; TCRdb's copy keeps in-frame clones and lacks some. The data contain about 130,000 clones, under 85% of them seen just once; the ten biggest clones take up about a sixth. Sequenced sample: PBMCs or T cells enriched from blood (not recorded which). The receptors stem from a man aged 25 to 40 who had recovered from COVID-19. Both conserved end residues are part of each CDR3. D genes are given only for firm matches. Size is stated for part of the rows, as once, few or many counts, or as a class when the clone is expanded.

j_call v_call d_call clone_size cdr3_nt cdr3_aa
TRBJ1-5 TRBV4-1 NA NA TGCGCCAGCAGCCAAGATGGGGAGCGGCCCCAGCATTTT CASSQDGERPQHF
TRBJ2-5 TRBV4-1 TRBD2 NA TGCGCCAGCAGCCAAGGAGGACTAGCGGGGTACCAAGAGACCCAGTACTTC CASSQGGLAGYQETQYF
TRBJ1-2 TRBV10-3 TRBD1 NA TGTGCCATCAGTGGCGGGACAGTTCCCTATGGCTACACCTTC CAISGGTVPYGYTF
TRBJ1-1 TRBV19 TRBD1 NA TGTGCCAGTAGTCCCCGGACAGGAAGCGCTGAAGCTTTCTTT CASSPRTGSAEAFF
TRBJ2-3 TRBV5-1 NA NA TGCGCCAGCTCCGAACTTGGGGCAGGGAACACAGATACGCAGTATTTT CASSELGAGNTDTQYF
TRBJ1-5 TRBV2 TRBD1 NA TGTGCCAGCAGACGGGAGGGGGCGCCTAATCAGCCCCAGCATTTT CASRREGAPNQPQHF
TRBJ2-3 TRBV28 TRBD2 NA TGTGCCAGCAGTTTTAGCCTAGCGGGAGGGCCCCGGGCAGATACGCAGTATTTT CASSFSLAGGPRADTQYF
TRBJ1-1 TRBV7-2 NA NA TGTGCCAGCAGCCTTTCAGATGGCGGCACTGAAGCTTTCTTT CASSLSDGGTEAFF
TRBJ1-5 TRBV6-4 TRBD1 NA TGTGCCAGCAGTCCCCAGGGGGGCGGCAATCAGCCCCAGCATTTT CASSPQGGGNQPQHF
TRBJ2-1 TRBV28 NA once TGTGCCAGCAGTTTATCAGCTAGTTCCCCCCATGAGCAGTTCTTC CASSLSASSPHEQFF
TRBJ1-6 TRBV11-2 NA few TGTGCCAGCAGCTCCCCCTTCCGCTCCTATAATTCACCCCTCCACTTT CASSSPFRSYNSPLHF